These 7 T cell receptor beta chains share one sample of origin, sequenced in a study of T-cell reconstitution after alpha-beta-depleted transplantation in children. Using unique molecular identifiers, the investigators prepared the TCRbeta library. TCRdb recomputed calls from the PCR reads with MiXCR, one row per CDR3 protein. The sample includes 90,000 to 100,000 distinct CDR3 sequences, around a quarter seen only once; the top ten take about 22%. Here the sequenced sample was PBMCs, taken before TCRalphabeta/CD19-depleted stem cell transplant. The receptors were sampled from a boy aged 2 to 10 with acute lymphoblastic leukemia, due to receive a stem cell transplant.

This chain links TRBV5-1 with TRBJ2-3; D is undetermined. This CDR3 spans 14 amino acids. Trimming cost V 2 bases and J 3 bases, with 10 bases left between them. Germline loops: CDR1 SGHRS, CDR2 YFSETQ. This chain's CDR3 is CASSFREVTDTQYF. In nucleotides, the CDR3 is TGCGCCAGCAGCTTTAGAGAGGTGACAGATACGCAGTATTTT. Variable domain in full (rest from reference TRBV5-1 and TRBJ2-3): KAGVTQTPRYLIKTRGQQVTLSCSPISGHRSVSWYQQTPGQGLQFLFEYFSETQRNKGNFPGRFSGRQFSNSRSEMNVSTLELGDSALYLCASSFREVTDTQYFGPGTRLTVL.

This clonotype was seen more than once but under ten times. The CDR3 region has the DNA TGTGCCAGCAGCCTAAGCCCGGGACTCTCGACCGGGGAGCTGTTTTTT. Encoded protein: CASSLSPGLSTGELFF. The chain carries TRBV6-1 and TRBJ2-2, with TRBD2 as a possible D gene (6 bases). Germline CDR1 MNHNS, CDR2 SASEGT. CDR3 length: 16 residues. V lost 6 bases to trimming and J lost 5 bases, with 19 bases between them.

The chain links TRBV28 to TRBJ2-5, with D perhaps matching TRBD2 (5 bases). This CDR3 has 14 amino acids. Trimming cost V 5 bases and J 3 bases, with 13 bases left between them. The germline gives CDR1 MDHEN, CDR2 SYDVKM. The CDR3 region has the DNA TGTGCCAGCAGTCCGCCTTGGGGAGAAGAGACCCAGTACTTC. Translation: CASSPPWGEETQYF. The full variable domain, rest sourced from reference TRBV28 and TRBJ2-5, is DVKVTQSSRYLVKRTGEKVFLECVQDMDHENMFWYRQDPGLGLRLIYFSYDVKMKEKGDIPEGYSVSREKKERFSLILESASTNQTSMYLCASSPPWGEETQYFGPGTRLLVL.

This chain joins TRBV5-1 and TRBJ1-1; D gene unclear. The V end lost 4 bases, the J end lost 4 bases, and 17 bases lay between the germline ends. The CDR3 runs 15 residues. Per germline, CDR1 SGHRS and CDR2 YFSETQ. The CDR3 nucleotides are TGCGCCAGCAGCCCAATCGGGGTTGGGTCCACTGAAGCTTTCTTT. It is translated as CASSPIGVGSTEAFF.

The chain couples TRBV7-2 to TRBJ1-2; D might be TRBD1 (5 bases). The germline V and J ends were trimmed by 0 bases and 3 bases, with 8 bases remaining between them. This CDR3 has 14 residues. CDR1 SGHTA and CDR2 FQGNSA come from the germline V gene. The CDR3 DNA reads as TGTGCCAGCAGCTTAGCCGGGGGAGACTATGGCTACACCTTC. Its translation is CASSLAGGDYGYTF.

This clonotype has a count of ten or more. The chain couples TRBV20-1 to TRBJ2-1, with D perhaps matching TRBD1 (6 bases). V lost 3 bases to trimming and J lost 1 base, with 10 bases between them. CDR1 is DFQATT and CDR2 is SNEGSKA in the germline V gene (reference sequence). The CDR3 is 14 residues long. Written as DNA, the CDR3 is TGCAGTGCTAGTGACGGGACATCCTACAATGAGCAGTTCTTC. Residues: CSASDGTSYNEQFF.

This clonotype was counted many times. V gene TRBV20-1 combines with J gene TRBJ1-5; D is perhaps TRBD1 (6 bases). V was cut by 6 bases and J by 6 bases, with 15 bases left in between. CDR1 and CDR2 (germline): DFQATT, SNEGSKA (reference sequence). The CDR3 runs 13 residues. The CDR3 bases are TGCAGTGCCGGATGGACAGAAGGTCAGCCCCAGCATTTT. The encoded protein is CSAGWTEGQPQHF.